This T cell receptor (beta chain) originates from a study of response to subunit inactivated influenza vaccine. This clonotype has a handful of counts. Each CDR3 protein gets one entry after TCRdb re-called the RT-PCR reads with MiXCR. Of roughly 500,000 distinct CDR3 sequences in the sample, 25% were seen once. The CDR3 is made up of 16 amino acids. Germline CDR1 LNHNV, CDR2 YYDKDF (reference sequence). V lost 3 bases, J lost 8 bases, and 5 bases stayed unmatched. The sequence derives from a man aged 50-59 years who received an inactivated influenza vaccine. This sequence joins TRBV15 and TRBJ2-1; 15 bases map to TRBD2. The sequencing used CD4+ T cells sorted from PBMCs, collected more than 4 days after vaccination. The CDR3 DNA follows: TGTGCCACCAGCAGGGGACTAGCGGGGGGAGGCGATGAGCAGTTCTTC. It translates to CATSRGLAGGGDEQFF.